This T cell receptor beta chain appears in the sequencing data of a study of PD-1 blockade in classical Hodgkin lymphoma. Findings of the study overall: Patients newly diagnosed and complete responders had comparable baseline diversity. Excluded were patients who started nivolumab under 1 year after ASCT, a group that had lower diversity. Prior therapy or disease activity may underlie the repertoire differences, whose causes remain undefined.

J was trimmed by 4 bases and V by 5 bases; bases with no gene match: 7. Looked up from germline, CDR1 is LNHDA and CDR2 is SQIVND (reference sequence). The length of the CDR3 is 14 residues. This clone was found a few times. Its target is not known. Using immunoSEQ multiplex PCR, the repertoire was profiled, and TCRdb retains in-frame clones only, with some absent. The sample carries about 27,000 clones, about three quarters recorded once. There was relapse after autologous stem cell transplantation in every patient, and there was variation in brentuximab vedotin exposure. Isolation of CD4+ T cells from thawed PBMCs was performed by magnetic negative selection.

The clonotype was recovered from a human donor with classical Hodgkin lymphoma. The specimen was CD4+ T cells from blood, collected at baseline. The gene calls are TRBV19 and TRBJ1-1; the match to TRBD1 covers 7 bases. CDR3 sequence reads: CASSPRTGPTEAFF. CDR3 coding DNA: TGTGCCAGTAGTCCCCGGACAGGCCCCACTGAAGCTTTCTTT.